The 19 T cell receptor beta chains listed next were all sequenced from one sample in a study of metastatic and nonmetastatic thyroid tumors. Thyroid surgery had not been preceded by any treatment in any patient. Using MiXCR, TCRdb re-called clones from the PCR reads. Among more than 90,000 clones listed, about an eighth were seen once. Specimen: blood. The receptors come from a female donor with papillary thyroid cancer or a benign thyroid nodule (not recorded which). Some clones in this sample may be carry-over from other donors' samples.

The table lists this clone with many counts. This chain links TRBV20-1 with TRBJ1-1, with D possibly being TRBD1 (5 bases). V lost 0 bases to trimming and J lost 0 bases, with 8 bases between them. The CDR3 has 14 residues. Germline V CDR1 and CDR2: DFQATT, SNEGSKA (reference sequence). The CDR3 bases are TGCAGTGCTAGAGACGGGACGGTGAACACTGAAGCTTTCTTT. This codes for CSARDGTVNTEAFF.

Ten or more counts support this clone. V usage is TRBV12-3 or TRBV12-4 and J usage is TRBJ1-3, with unresolved D. The CDR3 consists of 12 residues. V shed 5 bases and J shed 2 bases, with 4 bases lying between them. CDR3: CASSTAGNTIYF. The CDR3 DNA is TGTGCCAGCAGTACAGCTGGAAACACCATATATTTT.

This clone was counted at least ten times. V and J are TRBV6-1 and TRBJ1-1; a weak D match, TRBD1 (5 bases). CDR1 MNHNS and CDR2 SASEGT come from the germline V gene. V was clipped by 6 bases and J by 3 bases, with 11 bases between them. This CDR3 has 13 residues. CDR3 bases: TGTGCCAGCAGACCCTGGGGGGACACTGAAGCTTTCTTT. Translated, it gives CASRPWGDTEAFF.

A few counts support this clone. The rearrangement links TRBV7-9 to TRBJ1-1; D call uncertain. Germline CDR1 is SEHNR and CDR2 is FQNEAQ (reference sequence). There are 14 residues in the CDR3. With 3 bases removed from V and 1 base from J, the gap between germline ends came to 9 bases. Here the CDR3 reads CASSLVISNTEAFF. CDR3 bases: TGTGCCAGCAGCTTGGTCATCTCGAACACTGAAGCTTTCTTT.

This clone was detected ten times or more. The V gene is TRBV2, the J gene TRBJ2-7; 7 nucleotides match TRBD2. The CDR3 runs to 16 residues. V lost 0 bases, J lost 2 bases, and 7 bases stayed unmatched. CDR1 is SNHLY, CDR2 FYNNEI, per germline. The CDR3 sequence: CASSEAVQGGAYEQYF. CDR3 nucleotide sequence: TGTGCCAGCAGTGAAGCAGTTCAGGGAGGGGCCTACGAGCAGTACTTC. Full variable domain (outside the CDR3, taken from reference TRBV2 and TRBJ2-7): EPEVTQTPSHQVTQMGQEVILRCVPISNHLYFYWYRQILGQKVEFLVSFYNNEISEKSEIFDDQFSVERPDGSNFTLKIRSTKLEDSAMYFCASSEAVQGGAYEQYFGPGTRLTVT.

This clone appeared many times. The rearrangement joins TRBV20-1 to TRBJ1-5, with D unresolved. The length of the CDR3 is 16 residues. Deletions cut 0 bases from V and 0 bases from J, with 12 bases between. From germline, CDR1 is DFQATT and CDR2 SNEGSKA (reference sequence). This CDR3 is CSARDGGSYSNQPQHF. The CDR3, as DNA: TGCAGTGCTAGAGATGGCGGCAGCTATAGCAATCAGCCCCAGCATTTT.

The genes are TRBV6-2 or TRBV6-3 and TRBJ1-5; D uncertain. V was trimmed by 6 bases and J by 2 bases, leaving 17 bases between them. CDR3 length: 16 residues. Germline V gene sequence: CDR1 MNHEY, CDR2 SVGEGT. The CDR3 region has the DNA TGTGCCAGCAGGCACTTTGGCCGTACGGGCAATCAGCCCCAGCATTTT. Protein: CASRHFGRTGNQPQHF.

This clone was seen ten or more times. This chain uses TRBV28 with TRBJ2-5; D is possibly TRBD1 (5 bases). The CDR3 is 14 residues long. Trimming cost V 5 bases and J 9 bases, with 19 bases left between them. The germline V gene has CDR1 MDHEN and CDR2 SYDVKM. CDR3 sequence (DNA): TGTGCCAGCAGTCTCGGCCAGACAGTAATGGCCCAGTACTTC. This sequence encodes CASSLGQTVMAQYF.

This clone was detected many times. The V gene is TRBV7-2, the J gene TRBJ2-1; 11 nucleotides line up with TRBD2. The CDR3 consists of 17 residues. V was pared by 6 bases and J by 6 bases, with 13 bases of the junction left unmatched. The germline V gene has CDR1 SGHTA and CDR2 FQGNSA. The DNA for the CDR3 is TGTGCCAGCAGAACCGCCGGGACTAGCGGACCCCTCAATGAGCAGTTCTTC. This codes for CASRTAGTSGPLNEQFF.

This clone was observed at least ten times. The chain is built from TRBV6-5 and TRBJ1-2; D gene ambiguous. The CDR3 runs 15 residues. The germline V and J ends were trimmed by 0 bases and 1 base, with 9 bases remaining between them. Germline V gives CDR1 MNHEY, CDR2 SVGAGI. Here the CDR3 DNA reads TGTGCCAGCAGTTACTCGAGGGCCGTTAACTATGGCTACACCTTC. Translating gives CASSYSRAVNYGYTF.

The CDR3 loop is CAWSHGGTSYEQYF. CDR3 nucleotide sequence: TGTGCCTGGAGTCACGGGGGCACTTCCTACGAGCAGTACTTC. This chain uses TRBV30 with TRBJ2-7, with D perhaps assigned TRBD1 or TRBD2 (6 bases each). Trimming pared 2 bases from V and 1 base from J, leaving 12 bases between. Germline loops: CDR1 GTSNPN, CDR2 SVGIG (reference sequence). This CDR3 is 14 amino acids long. Drawing the rest from reference TRBV30 and TRBJ2-7, the complete variable domain is SQTIHQWPATLVQPVGSPLSLECTVEGTSNPNLYWYRQAAGRGLQLLFYSVGIGQISSEVPQNLSASRPQDRQFILSSKKLLLSDSGFYLCAWSHGGTSYEQYFGPGTRLTVT.

This clone has a count of ten or more. The chain joins TRBV20-1 to TRBJ1-2, with 7 positions matching TRBD1. The CDR3 has 16 residues. V lost 3 bases to trimming and J lost 3 bases; unmatched junction nucleotides: 13. The germline CDR1 and CDR2 sequences are DFQATT and SNEGSKA (reference sequence). The CDR3 DNA reads as TGCAGTGCTAGCGAGGGGACAGCCAGAAATCACTATGGCTACACCTTC. This gives the protein CSASEGTARNHYGYTF.

This clone was seen repeatedly, ten times or more. The gene calls are TRBV4-2 and TRBJ2-7; 7 positions agree with TRBD1. The CDR3 is made up of 18 amino acids. Germline lookup yields CDR1 LGHNA and CDR2 YNFKEQ. Trimming cost V 6 bases and J 2 bases; bases outside gene matches: 19. Here the CDR3 DNA reads TGTGCCAGCAGGAATCGCACGGGGCACAGGGGTGCGGCCTACGAGCAGTACTTC. Translation: CASRNRTGHRGAAYEQYF.

This clone was detected ten times or more. This chain joins TRBV2 and TRBJ2-7; D perhaps matches TRBD1 (6 bases). The ends were cut back, 3 bases at V and 0 bases at J, with 12 bases in the middle. Germline assignment: CDR1 SNHLY and CDR2 FYNNEI. The CDR3 extends over 15 amino acids. The CDR3 bases are TGTGCCAGCAGTGAGGGACACACCAGCTCCTACGAGCAGTACTTC. Protein: CASSEGHTSSYEQYF.

This clone appeared many times. V gene TRBV5-1 combines with J gene TRBJ1-1; the match to TRBD1 covers 9 bases. The germline CDR1 and CDR2 sequences are SGHRS and YFSETQ. V was pared by 4 bases and J by 4 bases, with 5 bases of the junction left unmatched. The CDR3 sequence is 14 residues long. CDR3: CASSQMTGGTEAFF. The CDR3 nucleotides read TGCGCCAGCAGCCAAATGACAGGGGGCACTGAAGCTTTCTTT. Full variable domain (rest looked up from reference TRBV5-1 and TRBJ1-1): KAGVTQTPRYLIKTRGQQVTLSCSPISGHRSVSWYQQTPGQGLQFLFEYFSETQRNKGNFPGRFSGRQFSNSRSEMNVSTLELGDSALYLCASSQMTGGTEAFFGQGTRLTVV.

The V gene is TRBV7-8, the J gene TRBJ1-1; D is unclear. From germline, CDR1 is SGHVS and CDR2 FQNEAQ. The CDR3 loop spans 17 amino acids. V was trimmed by 4 bases and J by 2 bases, leaving 20 bases between them. The CDR3 reads CASSSPRVKRKNTEAFF. CDR3 bases: TGTGCCAGCAGCTCGCCCCGGGTTAAGAGGAAAAACACTGAAGCTTTCTTT. The whole variable domain, remainder taken from reference TRBV7-8 and TRBJ1-1, is GAGVSQSPRYKVAKRGQDVALRCDPISGHVSLFWYQQALGQGPEFLTYFQNEAQLDKSGLPSDRFFAERPEGSVSTLKIQRTQQEDSAVYLCASSSPRVKRKNTEAFFGQGTRLTVV.

In this sample, this clone turned up a few times. This chain connects TRBV27 to TRBJ2-7; D gene uncertain. Germline V gives CDR1 MNHEY, CDR2 SMNVEV (reference sequence). Trimming removed 9 bases at V and 3 bases at J, with 21 bases between. The length of the CDR3 is 15 residues. For the CDR3, the DNA is TGTGCCAGTACCAGAAACGGGCAGTGGAGCTACGAGCAGTACTTC. The encoded protein is CASTRNGQWSYEQYF.

This clone appeared many times. The chain couples TRBV6-5 to TRBJ1-2; no reliable D call. Germline CDR1 MNHEY, CDR2 SVGAGI. V lost 0 bases, J lost 4 bases, and 6 bases lay in between. This CDR3 contains 13 residues. CDR3 region: CASSYSYPYGYTF. CDR3 coding DNA: TGTGCCAGCAGTTACTCTTACCCCTATGGCTACACCTTC.

In its sample, this clone was seen many times. CDR3 sequence: CASSLGSTGNTIYF. The CDR3 coding sequence is TGTGCCAGCAGCTTAGGGTCAACTGGAAACACCATATATTTT. V is TRBV11-2 and J is TRBJ1-3; the D is unclear. The CDR3 runs 14 residues. V was clipped by 1 base and J by 2 bases, with 6 bases between them. CDR1 and CDR2 (germline): SGHAT, FQNNGV.